This passage covers 15 T cell receptor beta chains from one sample sequenced in a study of blood T cells in healthy people across ages. A second PCR of 7 to 11 cycles used a sample-barcoded 5' primer and a J-beta primer mix. TCRdb re-analysed the 5' RACE reads in MiXCR, keeping a single row per CDR3 protein. The sample contains about 650,000 distinct CDR3 sequences, about 30% of which appear only once. Input material: blood. All receptors derive from a woman aged 80 or over in good health.

On this clonotype itself: A much larger clone sits a single nucleotide away, making a read error possible. V and J are TRBV7-2 and TRBJ2-5; D perhaps matches TRBD1 (6 bases). The V gene lost 5 bases and the J gene lost 7 bases, with 20 bases spanning the gap. The CDR3 loop spans 15 amino acids. The V gene's germline CDR1 is SGHTA and CDR2 FQGNSA. CDR3 bases: TGTGCCAGCAGCCTAGAGGGGAGCAGGGGCGGGACCCAGTACTTC. This codes for CASSLEGSRGGTQYF.

This clonotype has a handful of counts. The rearrangement uses TRBV3-1 and TRBJ1-6; no clear D. Germline lookup yields CDR1 LGHDT and CDR2 YNNKEL (reference sequence). The CDR3 runs to 15 residues. V was trimmed by 1 base and J by 7 bases, leaving 11 bases between them. The CDR3 loop is CASSQGRGENSPLHF. For the CDR3, the DNA is TGTGCCAGCAGCCAAGGGCGAGGAGAGAATTCACCCCTCCACTTT.

A few counts support this clonotype. A much larger clone sits a single nucleotide away, making a read error possible. This sequence joins TRBV10-3 and TRBJ2-1, with 9 bases lining up with TRBD2. The J call could be wrong; TRBJ2-7 is a better fit for the DNA end. In germline, CDR1 is ENHRY, CDR2 SYGVKD. The CDR3 is 15 residues long. The CDR3: CAIRLAGAPYNEQYF. DNA of the CDR3: TGTGCCATCCGGTTAGCGGGGGCGCCCTACAATGAGCAGTACTTC.

CDR3 sequence (DNA): TGCAGTGCTAGAGGACAGGGGACGAACACTGAAGCTTTCTTT. Translated: CSARGQGTNTEAFF. The rearrangement joins TRBV20-1 to TRBJ1-1; TRBD1 matches at 8 bases. The CDR3 consists of 14 residues. Trimming took 1 base from V and 1 from J; bases not matched to a gene: 2. Germline CDR1 is DFQATT and CDR2 is SNEGSKA (reference sequence).

This clonotype was seen a handful of times. The rearrangement joins TRBV30 to TRBJ1-1; no firm D call. Germline CDR1 is GTSNPN and CDR2 is SVGIG (reference sequence). Trimming removed 7 bases from V and 0 bases from J, with 12 bases in between. The CDR3 loop spans 13 amino acids. As DNA, the CDR3 is TGTGCCTTAGAAAAATTTATGAACACTGAAGCTTTCTTT. Protein: CALEKFMNTEAFF.

About this clonotype itself: The junction differs from germline at one of its ends, possibly a read error. The chain is built from TRBV11-2 and TRBJ2-7; unclear D gene. This CDR3 spans 16 amino acids. Germline CDR1 reads SGHAT; CDR2 reads FQNNGV. This CDR3 reads CASSFGQATRAYERYF. For the CDR3, the DNA is TGTGCCAGCAGCTTCGGGCAGGCCACCCGGGCCTACGAGCGGTACTTC.

This chain joins TRBV11-2 and TRBJ2-1; perhaps TRBD1 as D (6 bases). CDR3 length: 14 residues. The ends were cut back, 1 base at V and 5 bases at J, with 9 bases in the middle. Germline V gene lookup returns CDR1 SGHAT and CDR2 FQNNGV. CDR3 sequence reads: CASSLVRQDNEQFF. DNA of the CDR3: TGTGCCAGCAGCTTAGTGAGACAGGACAATGAGCAGTTCTTC.

Remarks on this clonotype: A read error may explain this, as a much larger clone is one base away. This rearrangement joins TRBV24-1 to TRBJ1-5, with unresolved D. Germline CDR1 KGHDR, CDR2 SFDVKD. The CDR3 runs to 13 residues. Here the CDR3 DNA reads TGTGCCACCAGTCGAGATAGCAATCAGCCCCGGCATTTT. Translated, it gives CATSRDSNQPRHF.

The sample holds many counts of this clonotype. V is TRBV20-1 and J is TRBJ2-1; D is unresolved. CDR1 is DFQATT, CDR2 SNEGSKA, per germline (reference sequence). The CDR3 loop spans 13 amino acids. Deletions cut 7 bases from V and 0 bases from J, with 10 bases between. The CDR3 DNA follows: TGCAGTGTAGACGGAGCCTCCTACAATGAGCAGTTCTTC. Amino acid sequence: CSVDGASYNEQFF.

The chain employs TRBV3-1 and TRBJ1-5; no clear D gene. The V gene's germline CDR1 is LGHDT and CDR2 YNNKEL (reference sequence). With 3 bases removed from V and 11 bases from J, the gap between germline ends came to 11 bases. This CDR3 has 12 residues. CDR3 amino acids: CASSQEGEAQHF. The CDR3 DNA follows: TGTGCCAGCAGCCAGGAGGGTGAGGCCCAGCATTTT.

This clonotype was detected ten times or more. This chain connects TRBV7-9 to TRBJ2-3; 10 bases match TRBD2. The CDR3 extends over 17 amino acids. CDR1 and CDR2 from the germline V gene are SEHNR and FQNEAQ (reference sequence). V was clipped by 5 bases and J by 2 bases; unmatched bases: 10. The CDR3 coding sequence is TGTGCCAGCAGCCTCCGGTCTAGCGGGGGACACACAGATACGCAGTATTTT. This gives the protein CASSLRSSGGHTDTQYF.

The CDR3 DNA reads as TGCGCCAGCAGCCAATGGACTAGCGGGGACGGAGGTCATGAGCAGTTCTTC. It is translated as CASSQWTSGDGGHEQFF. J is TRBJ2-1 and V is TRBV4-3, with 12 bases lining up with TRBD2. CDR1 is LGHNA, CDR2 YSLEER, per germline. J was trimmed by 8 bases and V by 2 bases; bases with no gene match: 10. CDR3 size: 17 residues.

This clonotype appeared a few times. The chain links TRBV19 to TRBJ2-7; TRBD2 agrees at 9 bases. This CDR3 comprises 16 residues. Germline CDR1 reads LNHDA; CDR2 reads SQIVND (reference sequence). With 1 base clipped from V and 2 bases from J, the junction kept 6 bases outside the gene matches. The CDR3 loop is CASSIGGGGETYEQYF. In DNA, the CDR3 is TGTGCCAGTAGTATAGGCGGCGGGGGGGAAACCTACGAGCAGTACTTC.

Notes on this clonotype: One base away lies a much larger clone, so this may be a sequencing read error. The V and J genes are TRBV7-2 and TRBJ2-5, with D tentatively TRBD1 (5 bases). Trimming removed 3 bases from V and 11 bases from J, with 22 bases in between. The CDR3 runs 15 residues. Germline assignment: CDR1 SGHTA and CDR2 FQGNSA. CDR3 in amino acids: CASSLLQVSYNEQYF. The CDR3 DNA follows: TGTGCCAGCAGCTTGTTACAGGTTTCCTACAATGAGCAGTACTTC.

About this clonotype itself: One junction end disagrees with the germline gene, perhaps due to a read error. This rearrangement joins TRBV7-9 to TRBJ1-2; D ambiguous. CDR1 and CDR2 (germline): SEHNR, FQNEAQ (reference sequence). The CDR3 has 14 residues. The CDR3 protein is CVSSSQRGTYGYTF. CDR3 DNA: TGTGTCAGCAGCTCCCAACGAGGCACCTATGGCTACACCTTC.